The 27 T cell receptor beta chains presented below share a single source sample, sequenced in a study of tumor-infiltrating lymphocytes in localized non-small cell lung cancer. Some clones are missing from TCRdb's copy, which holds only in-frame ones; the method was immunoSEQ multiplex PCR. The sample holds some 15,000 clones, over 70% seen once. Input material: lung tumor tissue. The receptors here all came from a human donor with non-small cell lung cancer.

This chain joins TRBV30 and TRBJ2-1; D might be TRBD1 (6 bases). Trimming pared 1 base from V and 15 bases from J, leaving 28 bases between. The CDR3 is 16 amino acids. From germline, CDR1 is GTSNPN and CDR2 SVGIG (reference sequence). The CDR3 loop reads CAWSAVGASGPFSLFF. CDR3 nucleotide sequence: TGTGCCTGGAGTGCCGTGGGGGCCTCAGGTCCGTTCAGTCTGTTCTTC.

J is TRBJ1-2 and V is TRBV5-6; 8 bases fit TRBD1. Trimming cost V 6 bases and J 0 bases; bases outside gene matches: 10. From germline, CDR1 is SGHDT and CDR2 YYEEEE. CDR3 length: 16 amino acids. The CDR3, as DNA: TGTGCCAGCACCATCCCAGGGACAGGAGCTAACTATGGCTACACCTTC. Protein sequence: CASTIPGTGANYGYTF.

This rearrangement joins TRBV6-6 to TRBJ2-7; 7 nucleotides agree with TRBD2. The CDR3 is 13 amino acids. V gave up 2 bases and J gave up 6 bases; unmatched junction bases: 4. The V gene's germline CDR1 is MNHNY and CDR2 SVGAGI (reference sequence). CDR3 amino acids: CASSYVQRGEQYF. CDR3 in DNA: TGTGCCAGCAGTTACGTCCAGCGGGGCGAGCAGTACTTC.

The rearrangement uses TRBV13 and TRBJ1-1, with unresolved D. From germline, CDR1 is PRHDT and CDR2 FYEKMQ (reference sequence). V was clipped by 5 bases and J by 0 bases, with 10 bases between them. The CDR3 is 14 amino acids. In nucleotides, the CDR3 is TGTGCCAGCAGCCCCCGGGCCCTGAACACTGAAGCTTTCTTT. This sequence encodes CASSPRALNTEAFF.

The rearrangement uses TRBV9 and TRBJ2-1; D not certain. Trimming cost V 3 bases and J 7 bases, with 8 bases left between them. The germline V gene encodes CDR1 SGDLS and CDR2 YYNGEE. The CDR3 is 12 amino acids. CDR3 in DNA: TGTGCCAGCAGCGCTAGGGTTAATGAGCAGTTCTTC. Amino acids: CASSARVNEQFF. The full variable domain, rest sourced from reference TRBV9 and TRBJ2-1, is DSGVTQTPKHLITATGQRVTLRCSPRSGDLSVYWYQQSLDQGLQFLIQYYNGEERAKGNILERFSAQQFPDLHSELNLSSLELGDSALYFCASSARVNEQFFGPGTRLTVL.

The rearrangement links TRBV5-1 to TRBJ1-2; unclear D gene. Germline CDR1 and CDR2: SGHRS and YFSETQ. Trimming stripped 2 bases from V and 2 bases from J, with 16 bases between. The CDR3 spans 16 residues. CDR3 residues: CASSFGGLSPNYGYTF. DNA for the CDR3: TGCGCCAGCAGCTTCGGAGGATTGAGTCCCAACTATGGCTACACCTTC.

The chain carries TRBV4-2 and TRBJ2-5; D unresolved. Germline loops: CDR1 LGHNA, CDR2 YNFKEQ. The CDR3 contains 13 residues. V lost 0 bases and J lost 4, with 6 bases in between. The CDR3 loop reads CASSQDVGETQYF. CDR3 DNA: TGTGCCAGCAGCCAAGATGTGGGAGAGACCCAGTACTTC.

This clone was picked up a small number of times. The chain employs TRBV2 and TRBJ1-2; D remains unclear. V was shortened by 6 bases and J by 8 bases, with 28 bases between the two germline ends. Looked up from germline, CDR1 is SNHLY and CDR2 is FYNNEI. CDR3 length: 17 amino acids. The CDR3 is CASRVTFGQWVNWGYTF. CDR3 coding DNA: TGTGCCAGCAGGGTCACCTTTGGGCAGTGGGTTAATTGGGGCTACACCTTC.

This chain joins TRBV20-1 and TRBJ2-1, with D hard to call. V shed 5 bases and J shed 8 bases, with 7 bases lying between them. CDR3 length: 10 amino acids. Germline V gene sequence: CDR1 DFQATT, CDR2 SNEGSKA (reference sequence). CDR3 coding DNA: TGCAGTGCTTCAAGCCATGAGCAGTTCTTC. Protein product: CSASSHEQFF.

CDR3 in DNA: TGTGCCAGCTCTAGGGGGACAGGTATGAACACTGAAGCTTTCTTT. Amino acid sequence: CASSRGTGMNTEAFF. V usage is TRBV6-5 and J usage is TRBJ1-1, with 8 nucleotides matching TRBD1. CDR3 length: 15 residues. J lost 0 bases, V lost 8 bases, and 8 bases had no gene match. From germline, CDR1 is MNHEY and CDR2 SVGAGI.

This clone was recorded a few times. This chain uses TRBV11-2 with TRBJ2-7; maybe TRBD1 (5 bases). The CDR3 contains 14 residues. The ends were cut back, 1 base at V and 6 bases at J, with 13 bases in the middle. Germline values: CDR1 SGHAT, CDR2 FQNNGV. The CDR3 loop reads CASSLGDSRVEQYF. The CDR3 nucleotides read TGTGCCAGCAGCTTAGGTGATAGCAGGGTCGAGCAGTACTTC. Variable domain in full (rest from reference TRBV11-2 and TRBJ2-7): EAGVAQSPRYKIIEKRQSVAFWCNPISGHATLYWYQQILGQGPKLLIQFQNNGVVDDSQLPKDRFSAERLKGVDSTLKIQPAKLEDSAVYLCASSLGDSRVEQYFGPGTRLTVT.

J is TRBJ1-2 and V is TRBV28; tentative D call: TRBD1 (5 bases). Germline assignment: CDR1 MDHEN and CDR2 SYDVKM. V was trimmed by 5 bases and J by 0 bases, leaving 13 bases between them. The CDR3 contains 15 residues. The CDR3 nucleotides read TGTGCCAGCAGTCAACCAGGGATAGCTAACTATGGCTACACCTTC. It is translated as CASSQPGIANYGYTF.

The rearrangement links TRBV4-1 to TRBJ2-5; 7 bases line up with TRBD1. The CDR3 has 16 residues. Looked up from germline, CDR1 is MGHRA and CDR2 is YSYEKL. The V gene end was trimmed by 2 bases and the J gene end by 2 bases; junction bases not matched to a gene: 8. Here the CDR3 reads CASSQTPGGSQETQYF. The CDR3 DNA follows: TGCGCCAGCAGCCAAACCCCAGGGGGTAGTCAAGAGACCCAGTACTTC.

This chain connects TRBV29-1 to TRBJ1-2; D perhaps matches TRBD1 (6 bases). CDR1 and CDR2 (germline): SQVTM, ANQGSEA. The CDR3 is 12 amino acids. Trimming pared 4 bases from V and 10 bases from J, leaving 16 bases between. In DNA form, the CDR3 reads TGCAGCGTTGGGGTACAGGGAATCTTCTACACCTTC. Amino acids: CSVGVQGIFYTF. Full variable domain (remainder filled in from reference TRBV29-1 and TRBJ1-2): SAVISQKPSRDICQRGTSLTIQCQVDSQVTMMFWYRQQPGQSLTLIATANQGSEATYESGFVIDKFPISRPNLTFSTLTVSNMSPEDSSIYLCSVGVQGIFYTFGSGTRLTVV.

This clone has only one observation. The V and J genes are TRBV29-1 and TRBJ1-4; TRBD1 is a possible D gene (5 bases). Germline lookup yields CDR1 SQVTM and CDR2 ANQGSEA. There are 16 residues in the CDR3. Trimming took off 0 bases at V and 3 bases at J, with 14 bases between the two ends. CDR3 nucleotides: TGCAGCGTTGAAGATCCCCGGAGGACATCTAATGAAAAACTGTTTTTT. Protein product: CSVEDPRRTSNEKLFF.

The chain couples TRBV7-9 to TRBJ1-2; D might be TRBD1 (6 bases). Germline CDR1 SEHNR, CDR2 FQNEAQ (reference sequence). V was clipped by 2 bases and J by 8 bases, with 21 bases between them. This CDR3 is 16 amino acids long. The CDR3 loop is CASSLMGGAGGFGYTF. Written as DNA, the CDR3 is TGTGCCAGCAGCTTAATGGGGGGGGCAGGCGGTTTCGGCTACACCTTC. Full variable domain (rest looked up from reference TRBV7-9 and TRBJ1-2): DTGVSQNPRHKITKRGQNVTFRCDPISEHNRLYWYRQTLGQGPEFLTYFQNEAQLEKSRLLSDRFSAERPKGSFSTLEIQRTEQGDSAMYLCASSLMGGAGGFGYTFGSGTRLTVV.

The V gene is TRBV7-2, the J gene TRBJ2-1; D is unclear. The CDR3 sequence is 14 residues long. The germline V gene encodes CDR1 SGHTA and CDR2 FQGNSA. Trimming shortened V by 0 bases and J by 13 bases, and 16 bases separated the two germline ends. The CDR3 region is CASSLALASMRQFF. The CDR3 region has the DNA TGTGCCAGCAGCTTAGCCTTGGCTTCAATGAGACAGTTCTTC.

This chain uses TRBV4-3 with TRBJ2-5; D not certain. The germline gives CDR1 LGHNA, CDR2 YSLEER. The ends were cut back, 4 bases at V and 5 bases at J, with 11 bases in the middle. CDR3 size: 13 residues. The CDR3 DNA follows: TGCGCCAGCAGCCTTAATCTAATCGAGACCCAGTACTTC. Translation gives CASSLNLIETQYF.

This clone was seen once. In DNA form, the CDR3 reads TGCGCCAGCAGCCATTTTACAGGGGACACTGAAGCTTTCTTT. Translation gives CASSHFTGDTEAFF. The J gene is TRBJ1-1, the V gene TRBV4-3, with 7 bases aligning to TRBD1. V shed 3 bases and J 3 bases; nucleotides not matched to a gene: 4. Germline V gene sequence: CDR1 LGHNA, CDR2 YSLEER. CDR3 length equals 14 residues.

The V call is TRBV11-1, the J call TRBJ2-3, with 7 bases identical to TRBD2. Germline assignment: CDR1 SGHAT and CDR2 FQDESV (reference sequence). The CDR3 runs 15 residues. Trimming cost V 1 base and J 5 bases; bases outside gene matches: 6. The CDR3 is CASSLEGGPGDTQYF. CDR3 DNA: TGTGCCAGCAGCTTAGAGGGAGGGCCGGGAGATACGCAGTATTTT.

The chain employs TRBV4-1 and TRBJ1-3, with 9 bases identical to TRBD1. The V segment lost 4 bases and the J segment 0 bases; nucleotides outside the gene matches: 4. The CDR3 extends over 16 amino acids. Germline V gene data show CDR1 as MGHRA and CDR2 as YSYEKL. The CDR3 loop is CASSPGQGSSGNTIYF. The CDR3 DNA sequence: TGCGCCAGCAGCCCTGGACAGGGGAGCTCTGGAAACACCATATATTTT.

This clone appeared once. The chain couples TRBV7-2 to TRBJ1-2; 9 nucleotides line up with TRBD1. V lost 4 bases, J lost 7 bases, and 7 bases stayed unmatched. Germline V gene sequence: CDR1 SGHTA, CDR2 FQGNSA. The CDR3 is 14 residues long. The CDR3 DNA sequence: TGTGCCAGCAGCTCGTCCCGGGACAGGGTTGGCTACACCTTC. This codes for CASSSSRDRVGYTF. Full variable domain (missing parts from reference TRBV7-2 and TRBJ1-2): GAGVSQSPSNKVTEKGKDVELRCDPISGHTALYWYRQSLGQGLEFLIYFQGNSAPDKSGLPSDRFSAERTGGSVSTLTIQRTQQEDSAVYLCASSSSRDRVGYTFGSGTRLTVV.

This clone was found a few times. V and J are TRBV5-1 and TRBJ2-7; D gene ambiguous. The V gene lost 0 bases and the J gene lost 0 bases, with 7 bases spanning the gap. The CDR3 spans 14 residues. CDR1 SGHRS and CDR2 YFSETQ come from the germline V gene. CDR3 sequence reads: CASSLVGLSYEQYF. The CDR3 DNA reads TGCGCCAGCAGCTTGGTAGGGCTCTCCTACGAGCAGTACTTC.

The genes are TRBV4-3 and TRBJ1-2; D unclear. The CDR3 is made up of 16 amino acids. The V end lost 5 bases, the J end lost 3 bases, and 19 bases lay between the germline ends. Germline CDR1 reads LGHNA; CDR2 reads YSLEER. CDR3 residues: CASSSKNTWSHYGYTF. CDR3 coding DNA: TGCGCCAGCAGCTCCAAGAATACCTGGTCGCACTATGGCTACACCTTC.

This clone has just one count. Relative to the germline gene, one junction end is altered; a read error may explain this. The chain uses TRBV2 and TRBJ1-2; 12 bases are a match to TRBD1. Per the germline V gene, CDR1 is SNHLY and CDR2 is FYNNEI. The CDR3 loop spans 12 amino acids. CDR3 bases: TGTGCCAGCAGTGCCGGGACAGGGGGCTCCACCTTC. Translation gives CASSAGTGGSTF.

The CDR3 coding sequence is TGTGCCAGCAGCAAAGCGGTGGCTAGCGGGGGCTACGAGCAGTACTTC. This translates into CASSKAVASGGYEQYF. J is TRBJ2-7 and V is TRBV21-1; TRBD2 is the table's D call, not checked against the DNA. TRBV21-1 is a pseudogene locus. The CDR3 sequence is 16 residues long.

V is TRBV7-9 and J is TRBJ2-7, with D tentatively TRBD1 or TRBD2 (6 bases each). The ends were cut back, 2 bases at V and 6 bases at J, with 14 bases in the middle. The CDR3 length is 14 residues. CDR1 is SEHNR and CDR2 is FQNEAQ in the germline V gene (reference sequence). The CDR3: CASSLYGGQGEQYF. The CDR3 bases are TGTGCCAGCAGCTTATATGGGGGGCAAGGCGAGCAGTACTTC.